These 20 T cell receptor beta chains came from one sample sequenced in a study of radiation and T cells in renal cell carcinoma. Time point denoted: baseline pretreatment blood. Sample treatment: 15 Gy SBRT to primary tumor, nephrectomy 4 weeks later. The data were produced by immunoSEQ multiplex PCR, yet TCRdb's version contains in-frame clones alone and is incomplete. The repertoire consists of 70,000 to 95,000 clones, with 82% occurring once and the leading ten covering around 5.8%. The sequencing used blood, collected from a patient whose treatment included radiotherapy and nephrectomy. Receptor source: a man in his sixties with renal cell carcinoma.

The CDR3 DNA sequence: TGTGCCAGCAGTTCGCCAACAGGGAAGTGGCTGCCCCAGCATTTT. Translating gives CASSSPTGKWLPQHF. This chain joins TRBV28 and TRBJ1-5, with D possibly being TRBD1 (6 bases). The V end was cut by 4 bases, the J end by 9 bases, with 19 bases between. The CDR3 spans 15 residues. In germline, CDR1 is MDHEN, CDR2 SYDVKM. Filled out from reference TRBV28 and TRBJ1-5, the complete variable domain reads DVKVTQSSRYLVKRTGEKVFLECVQDMDHENMFWYRQDPGLGLRLIYFSYDVKMKEKGDIPEGYSVSREKKERFSLILESASTNQTSMYLCASSSPTGKWLPQHFGDGTRLSIL.

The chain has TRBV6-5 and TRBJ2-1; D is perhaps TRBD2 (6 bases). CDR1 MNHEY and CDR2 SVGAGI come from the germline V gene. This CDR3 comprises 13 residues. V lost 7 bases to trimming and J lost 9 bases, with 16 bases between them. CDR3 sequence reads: CASTTGTHSEQFF. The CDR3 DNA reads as TGTGCCAGCACCACCGGGACTCATAGTGAGCAGTTCTTC.

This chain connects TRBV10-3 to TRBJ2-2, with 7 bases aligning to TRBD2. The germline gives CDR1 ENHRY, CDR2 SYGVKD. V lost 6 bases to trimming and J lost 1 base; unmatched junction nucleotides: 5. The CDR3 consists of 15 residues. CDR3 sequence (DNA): TGTGCCATCAGGGGGAGCGGGAAGAACACCGGGGAGCTGTTTTTT. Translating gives CAIRGSGKNTGELFF.

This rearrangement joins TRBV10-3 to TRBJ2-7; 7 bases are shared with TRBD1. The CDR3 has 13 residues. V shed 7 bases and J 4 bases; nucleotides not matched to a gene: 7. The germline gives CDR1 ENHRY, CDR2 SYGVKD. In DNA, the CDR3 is TGTGCCATCACCCCGGGACAGCCGTACGAGCAGTACTTC. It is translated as CAITPGQPYEQYF.

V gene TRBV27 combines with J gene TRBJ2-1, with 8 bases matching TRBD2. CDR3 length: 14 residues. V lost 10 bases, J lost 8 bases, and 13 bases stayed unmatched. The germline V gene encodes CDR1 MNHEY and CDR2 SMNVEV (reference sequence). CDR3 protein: CATTGRGLFYEQFF. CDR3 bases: TGTGCCACAACCGGGAGGGGGTTATTCTATGAGCAGTTCTTC.

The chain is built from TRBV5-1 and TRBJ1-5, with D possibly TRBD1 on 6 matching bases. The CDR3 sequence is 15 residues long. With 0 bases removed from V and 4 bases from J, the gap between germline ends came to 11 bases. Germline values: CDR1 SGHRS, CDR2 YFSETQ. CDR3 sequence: CASSLDGDRNQPQHF. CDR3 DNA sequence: TGCGCCAGCAGCTTGGATGGTGACAGGAATCAGCCCCAGCATTTT.

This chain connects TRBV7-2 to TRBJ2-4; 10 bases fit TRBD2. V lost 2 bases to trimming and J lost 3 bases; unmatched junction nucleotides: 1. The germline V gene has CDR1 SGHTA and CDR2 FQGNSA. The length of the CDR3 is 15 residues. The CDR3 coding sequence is TGTGCCAGCAGCTTACTAGCGGGAGACAAAAACATTCAGTACTTC. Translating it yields CASSLLAGDKNIQYF.

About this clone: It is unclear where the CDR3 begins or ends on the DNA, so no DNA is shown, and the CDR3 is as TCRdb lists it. This chain's CDR3 is CASSSSSGSILGEQYF. The gene calls are TRBV27 and TRBJ2-7; TRBD2, the table's D call, was not compared with the DNA. The CDR3 spans 16 amino acids, including both terminal residues. CDR1 and CDR2 from the germline V gene are MNHEY and SMNVEV (reference sequence).

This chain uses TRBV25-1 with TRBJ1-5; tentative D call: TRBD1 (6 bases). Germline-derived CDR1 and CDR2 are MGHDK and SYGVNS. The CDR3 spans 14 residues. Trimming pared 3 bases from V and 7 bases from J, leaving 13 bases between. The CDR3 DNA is TGTGCCAGCAGTGAGTTACAGGGCAGCCAGCCCCAGCATTTT. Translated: CASSELQGSQPQHF.

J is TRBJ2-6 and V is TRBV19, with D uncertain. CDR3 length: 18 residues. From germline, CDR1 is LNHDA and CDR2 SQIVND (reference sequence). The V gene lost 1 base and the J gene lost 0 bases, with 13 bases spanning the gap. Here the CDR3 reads CASSIGRYGSSGANVLTF. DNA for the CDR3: TGTGCCAGTAGTATAGGTCGGTATGGTTCCTCTGGGGCCAACGTCCTGACTTTC.

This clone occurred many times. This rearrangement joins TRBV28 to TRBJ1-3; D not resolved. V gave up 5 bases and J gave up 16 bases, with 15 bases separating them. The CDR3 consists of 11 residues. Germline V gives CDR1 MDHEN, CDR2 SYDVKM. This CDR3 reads CASSQQLSTYF. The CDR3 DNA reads TGTGCCAGCAGTCAACAGCTCTCAACCTATTTT.

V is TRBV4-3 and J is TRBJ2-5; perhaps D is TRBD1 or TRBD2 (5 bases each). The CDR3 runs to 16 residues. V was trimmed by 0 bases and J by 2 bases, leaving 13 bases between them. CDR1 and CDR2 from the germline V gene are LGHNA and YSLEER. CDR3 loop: CASSQDPGPKQETQYF. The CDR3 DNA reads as TGCGCCAGCAGCCAAGATCCGGGACCCAAACAAGAGACCCAGTACTTC.

CDR3 in DNA: TGTGCCTGGGGGGGAACAGCACTTGGCTACACCTTC. Residues: CAWGGTALGYTF. The rearrangement joins TRBV30 to TRBJ1-2; D is possibly TRBD1 (5 bases). The V end was cut by 5 bases, the J end by 7 bases, with 14 bases between. This CDR3 contains 12 residues. Germline assignment: CDR1 GTSNPN and CDR2 SVGIG (reference sequence).

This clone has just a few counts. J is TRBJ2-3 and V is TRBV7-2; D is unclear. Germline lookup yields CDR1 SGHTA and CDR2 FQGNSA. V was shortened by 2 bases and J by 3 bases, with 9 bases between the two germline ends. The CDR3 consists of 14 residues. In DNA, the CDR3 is TGTGCCAGCAGCTTAAACGGAAGGACAGATACGCAGTATTTT. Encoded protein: CASSLNGRTDTQYF.

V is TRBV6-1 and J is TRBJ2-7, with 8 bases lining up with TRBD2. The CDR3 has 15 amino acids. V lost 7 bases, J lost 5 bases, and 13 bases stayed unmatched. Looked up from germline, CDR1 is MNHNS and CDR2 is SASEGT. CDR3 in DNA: TGTGCCAGCACCCCCGTGCCCAGCGGGAGTAACGAGCAGTACTTC. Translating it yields CASTPVPSGSNEQYF.

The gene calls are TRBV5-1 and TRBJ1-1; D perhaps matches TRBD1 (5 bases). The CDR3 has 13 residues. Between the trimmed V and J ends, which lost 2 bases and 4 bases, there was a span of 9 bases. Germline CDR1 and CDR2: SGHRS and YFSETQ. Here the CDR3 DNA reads TGCGCCAGCAGCTTCAGCGGGGCCACTGAAGCTTTCTTT. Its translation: CASSFSGATEAFF.

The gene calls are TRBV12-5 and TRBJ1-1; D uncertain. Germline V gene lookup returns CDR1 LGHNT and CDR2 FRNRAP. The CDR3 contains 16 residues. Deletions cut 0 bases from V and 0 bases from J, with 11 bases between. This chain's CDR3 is CASGLVLGRMNTEAFF. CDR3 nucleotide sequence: TGTGCTAGTGGTTTGGTACTGGGCAGAATGAACACTGAAGCTTTCTTT.

The CDR3 coding sequence is TGTGCCAGCAGACCAGGGACCGGGGAGCTGTTTTTT. Amino acid sequence: CASRPGTGELFF. The genes are TRBV2 and TRBJ2-2, with a weak D call TRBD1 (5 bases). V lost 6 bases and J lost 5, with 7 bases in between. This CDR3 contains 12 residues. Germline V gene sequence: CDR1 SNHLY, CDR2 FYNNEI.

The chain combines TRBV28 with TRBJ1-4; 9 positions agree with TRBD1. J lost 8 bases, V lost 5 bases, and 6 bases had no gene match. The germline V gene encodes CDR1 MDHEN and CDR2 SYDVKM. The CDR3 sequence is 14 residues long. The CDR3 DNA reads TGTGCCAGCAGTAACAGGGGGCAATGGGAAAAACTGTTTTTT. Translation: CASSNRGQWEKLFF.

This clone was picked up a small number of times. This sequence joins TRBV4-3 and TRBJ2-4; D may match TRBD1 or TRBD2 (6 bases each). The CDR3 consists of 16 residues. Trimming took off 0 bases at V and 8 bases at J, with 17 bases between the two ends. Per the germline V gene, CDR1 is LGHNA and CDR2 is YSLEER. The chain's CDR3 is CASSQEFATGAYIQYF. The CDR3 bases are TGCGCCAGCAGCCAAGAGTTTGCAACGGGGGCTTACATTCAGTACTTC.